A selection of T cell receptor beta chains follows, all from one sample in a study of blood T cell repertoires in COVID-19. Sequenced by immunoSEQ multiplex PCR; TCRdb stores in-frame clones only, minus some. Found here are 50,000 or so clones, 70% to 85% of them singletons; the top ten hold 25%. Source material: peripheral blood. The receptors were sampled from a man aged 65 to 85 with acute or convalescent COVID-19. CDR3s include the opening cysteine and the closing phenylalanine or tryptophan. The D gene is left open where the match is weak. Clone size, where shown, is once, few, many, or a class for clones that have expanded.

size: -
length: 14
D: TRBD1
V: TRBV6-1
J: TRBJ1-2
CDR3: CASSDNLAGGGYTF
DNA: TGTGCCAGCAGTGACAATTTGGCAGGGGGCGGCTACACCTTC

size: -
length: 14
D: -
V: TRBV5-1
J: TRBJ1-2
CDR3: CASSLEDSLYGYTF
DNA: TGCGCCAGCAGCTTGGAGGACAGTCTCTATGGCTACACCTTC

size: -
length: 15
D: -
V: TRBV5-1
J: TRBJ2-3
CDR3: CASSLGQGWIDTQYF
DNA: TGCGCCAGCAGCTTGGGGCAGGGTTGGATAGATACGCAGTATTTT

size: -
length: 14
D: -
V: TRBV10-3
J: TRBJ2-5
CDR3: CAISGRADQETQYF
DNA: TGTGCCATCAGTGGGAGAGCGGACCAAGAGACCCAGTACTTC

size: -
length: 13
D: -
V: TRBV7-7
J: TRBJ2-1
CDR3: CASSLDRGNEQFF
DNA: TGTGCCAGCAGCTTAGACCGGGGGAATGAGCAGTTCTTC

size: -
length: 16
D: -
V: TRBV18
J: TRBJ2-7
CDR3: CASSSNLAGASNEQYF
DNA: TGTGCCAGCTCATCCAACCTGGCGGGGGCAAGCAACGAGCAGTACTTC

size: -
length: 13
D: -
V: TRBV5-1
J: TRBJ2-5
CDR3: CASSLGQAETQYF
DNA: TGCGCCAGCAGCTTGGGGCAAGCGGAGACCCAGTACTTC

size: -
length: 17
D: TRBD2
V: TRBV7-3
J: TRBJ2-3
CDR3: CASSLTGAGSSQDTQYF
DNA: TGTGCCAGCAGCTTAACTGGAGCGGGATCCTCACAGGATACGCAGTATTTT

size: -
length: 12
D: -
V: TRBV21-1
J: TRBJ1-5
CDR3: CASTRGWWPQHF
DNA: TGTGCCAGCACGCGGGGATGGTGGCCCCAGCATTTT

size: -
length: 12
D: -
V: TRBV6-5
J: TRBJ1-5
CDR3: CASKGANQPQHF
DNA: TGTGCCAGCAAGGGAGCCAATCAGCCCCAGCATTTT

size: -
length: 14
D: TRBD1
V: TRBV5-1
J: TRBJ1-4
CDR3: CASRDRGTNEKLFF
DNA: TGCGCCAGCAGGGACAGGGGAACTAATGAAAAACTGTTTTTT

size: -
length: 23
D: -
V: TRBV14
J: TRBJ1-6
CDR3: CASSQGPWSRAGDPRRNNSPLHF
DNA: TGTGCCAGCAGCCAAGGTCCGTGGTCTAGGGCAGGGGACCCCCGGAGAAATAATTCACCCCTCCACTTT

size: -
length: 16
D: TRBD2
V: TRBV28
J: TRBJ2-5
CDR3: CASSPRGLAGRETQYF
DNA: TGTGCCAGCAGTCCTAGGGGGCTAGCGGGGCGAGAGACCCAGTACTTC

size: -
length: 10
D: -
V: TRBV20-1
J: TRBJ2-7
CDR3: CSASRDSQYF
DNA: TGCAGTGCTAGCAGGGACTCGCAGTACTTC

size: -
length: 15
D: -
V: TRBV6-5
J: TRBJ2-7
CDR3: CASREGTGLTYEQYF
DNA: TGTGCCAGCCGGGAGGGGACAGGGCTTACCTACGAGCAGTACTTC

size: once
length: 18
D: TRBD2
V: TRBV27
J: TRBJ2-1
CDR3: CASKSNLRTSGGPNEQFF
DNA: TGTGCCAGCAAATCAAATCTCAGGACTAGCGGGGGTCCCAATGAGCAGTTCTTC